The 30 T cell receptor beta chains below come from one sample, sequenced in a study of OX40 agonist ivuxolimab in advanced cancers. Sequenced by immunoSEQ multiplex PCR; TCRdb stores in-frame clones only, minus some. Found here are 20,000 to 25,000 clones, roughly 79% of them singletons; the top ten hold about 13%. The sequences come from CD4+ or CD8+ T cells sorted from blood, collected in a trial of the OX40 agonist ivuxolimab. All receptors derive from an adult with an advanced solid tumor such as melanoma, head and neck, liver or kidney cancer.

The chain combines TRBV2 with TRBJ2-7, with a possible D match to TRBD1 (5 bases). The CDR3 spans 12 residues. Germline assignment: CDR1 SNHLY and CDR2 FYNNEI. Trimming took off 6 bases at V and 7 bases at J, with 13 bases between the two ends. The CDR3 DNA reads TGTGCCAGCAGCGTACAGGCTTCGGAGCAGTACTTC. It encodes CASSVQASEQYF. Full variable domain (outside the CDR3, taken from reference TRBV2 and TRBJ2-7): EPEVTQTPSHQVTQMGQEVILRCVPISNHLYFYWYRQILGQKVEFLVSFYNNEISEKSEIFDDQFSVERPDGSNFTLKIRSTKLEDSAMYFCASSVQASEQYFGPGTRLTVT.

The chain joins TRBV7-8 to TRBJ2-5, with TRBD2 identical over 8 bases. The length of the CDR3 is 15 residues. Germline V CDR1 and CDR2: SGHVS, FQNEAQ. Trimming took 1 base from V and 5 from J; bases not matched to a gene: 6. The CDR3 sequence is CASSLELAVKETQYF. The CDR3 bases are TGTGCCAGCAGCTTAGAACTAGCGGTAAAGGAGACCCAGTACTTC.

The chain is built from TRBV5-4 and TRBJ2-3; 8 bases map to TRBD2. Germline values: CDR1 SGHNT, CDR2 YYREEE (reference sequence). The CDR3 contains 15 residues. V lost 1 base to trimming and J lost 2 bases; unmatched junction nucleotides: 3. The CDR3 loop is CASSLRAGVTDTQYF. CDR3 sequence (DNA): TGTGCCAGCAGCTTGCGAGCGGGGGTCACAGATACGCAGTATTTT.

J is TRBJ2-1 and V is TRBV6-6, with a weak D call TRBD1 (5 bases). The CDR3 totals 14 residues. Looked up from germline, CDR1 is MNHNY and CDR2 is SVGAGI (reference sequence). Trimming left V 9 bases short and J 7 bases short, with 19 bases between. The CDR3: CASMGRSLGNEQFF. The CDR3, as DNA: TGTGCCAGTATGGGGCGGAGTCTAGGGAATGAGCAGTTCTTC.

The chain recombines TRBV6-4 with TRBJ2-1; D is possibly TRBD2 (7 bases). This CDR3 is built from 19 residues. Trimming removed 2 bases at V and 0 bases at J, with 20 bases between. Per the germline V gene, CDR1 is MRHNA and CDR2 is SNTAGT. The CDR3 loop reads CASSDSFLGGGSSYNEQFF. The CDR3 coding sequence is TGTGCCAGCAGTGACAGTTTCTTAGGGGGAGGGAGCTCCTACAATGAGCAGTTCTTC.

The chain links TRBV11-1 to TRBJ2-7, with 7 positions matching TRBD1. CDR1 and CDR2 from the germline V gene are SGHAT and FQDESV (reference sequence). The CDR3 consists of 15 residues. With V trimmed by 5 bases and J by 3 bases, 10 bases remained unmatched. CDR3 sequence reads: CASSTVGDRFYEQYF. CDR3 nucleotide sequence: TGTGCCAGCAGCACGGTTGGGGACAGATTCTACGAGCAGTACTTC.

This clone has a single count. The V and J genes are TRBV4-1 and TRBJ1-1; D unclear. V was clipped by 0 bases and J by 5 bases, with 13 bases between them. Per the germline V gene, CDR1 is MGHRA and CDR2 is YSYEKL. CDR3 size: 15 residues. The CDR3 protein is CASSQEANSRTEAFF. The DNA for the CDR3 is TGCGCCAGCAGCCAAGAAGCAAACAGTAGGACTGAAGCTTTCTTT.

This chain connects TRBV29-1 to TRBJ2-1, with no clear D. Trimming removed 5 bases from V and 0 bases from J, with 8 bases in between. Germline-derived CDR1 and CDR2 are SQVTM and ANQGSEA. This CDR3 region has 13 residues. The chain's CDR3 is CSVSTSSYNEQFF. DNA for the CDR3: TGCAGCGTTTCGACAAGCTCCTACAATGAGCAGTTCTTC.

The gene calls are TRBV7-9 and TRBJ2-7; D is possibly TRBD1 or TRBD2 (5 bases each). Trimming removed 2 bases from V and 0 bases from J, with 11 bases in between. Per the germline V gene, CDR1 is SEHNR and CDR2 is FQNEAQ (reference sequence). CDR3 length: 15 residues. The CDR3: CASSLLTGLSYEQYF. The CDR3, as DNA: TGTGCCAGCAGCTTACTAACGGGGCTCTCCTACGAGCAGTACTTC.

The chain has TRBV6-5 and TRBJ1-4; TRBD1 aligns across 8 bases. Trimming took 4 bases from V and 5 from J; bases not matched to a gene: 3. The length of the CDR3 is 14 residues. Germline V gene lookup returns CDR1 MNHEY and CDR2 SVGAGI. This CDR3 reads CASSSWTGNEKLFF. The CDR3 DNA reads TGTGCCAGCAGTTCCTGGACAGGGAATGAAAAACTGTTTTTT.

The rearrangement uses TRBV7-7 and TRBJ1-2; D gene ambiguous. V was trimmed by 8 bases and J by 5 bases, leaving 12 bases between them. Germline CDR1 SSHAT, CDR2 FNYEAQ (reference sequence). The CDR3 totals 12 residues. CDR3 loop: CASYDVVYGYTF. CDR3 sequence (DNA): TGTGCCAGCTATGATGTTGTTTATGGCTACACCTTC.

This clone is judged medium-sized (0.01 to 0.1%). V usage is TRBV30 and J usage is TRBJ1-1, with TRBD1 as a possible D gene (5 bases). Trimming shortened V by 0 bases and J by 4 bases, and 9 bases separated the two germline ends. From germline, CDR1 is GTSNPN and CDR2 SVGIG (reference sequence). The CDR3 extends over 13 amino acids. CDR3 in amino acids: CAWSVAGGTEAFF. DNA of the CDR3: TGTGCCTGGAGTGTGGCGGGGGGCACTGAAGCTTTCTTT.

The CDR3: CASSLGGTGELFF. For the CDR3, the DNA is TGTGCCAGCAGCTTGGGTGGCACCGGGGAGCTGTTTTTT. V is TRBV5-4 and J is TRBJ2-2; no reliable D call. V lost 0 bases, J lost 4 bases, and 4 bases lay in between. The V gene's germline CDR1 is SGHNT and CDR2 YYREEE (reference sequence). The CDR3 length is 13 residues. Together with reference TRBV5-4 and TRBJ2-2, the CDR3 gives the full variable domain: ETGVTQSPTHLIKTRGQQVTLRCSSQSGHNTVSWYQQALGQGPQFIFQYYREEENGRGNFPPRFSGLQFPNYSSELNVNALELDDSALYLCASSLGGTGELFFGEGSRLTVL.

A few counts support this clone. This chain uses TRBV28 with TRBJ1-5; the match to TRBD1 covers 9 bases. The CDR3 totals 17 residues. The junction had 12 bases not matched to a gene; V was cut back by 2 bases and J by 7 bases. Looked up from germline, CDR1 is MDHEN and CDR2 is SYDVKM. CDR3 protein: CASSLDTTGGAGQPQHF. CDR3 DNA: TGTGCCAGCAGTTTAGACACAACAGGGGGCGCAGGGCAGCCCCAGCATTTT.

This clone was seen only once. The chain joins TRBV7-9 to TRBJ1-5; D might be TRBD1 (6 bases). Trimming removed 5 bases at V and 5 bases at J, with 10 bases between. The CDR3 length is 13 residues. The germline V gene has CDR1 SEHNR and CDR2 FQNEAQ (reference sequence). The CDR3 DNA reads TGTGCCAGCAGCGAAAACAGGGATCAGCCCCAGCATTTT. Its protein product is CASSENRDQPQHF.

CDR3 DNA sequence: TGTGCCAGCAGGCTGAGGTACCCTGAAGCTTTCTTT. It specifies CASRLRYPEAFF. The chain has TRBV6-6 and TRBJ1-1; D is uncertain. Trimming took 6 bases from V and 6 from J, leaving 11 bases between them. The CDR3 runs 12 residues. Germline assignment: CDR1 MNHNY and CDR2 SVGAGI (reference sequence).

The gene calls are TRBV11-2 and TRBJ2-5; D is unresolved. The J call may be incorrect, as the DNA end agrees better with TRBJ2-7. Germline V lookup: CDR1 SGHAT, CDR2 FQNNGV. The CDR3 has 11 residues. The CDR3 here is CASSVTYEQYF. Written as DNA, the CDR3 is TGTGCCAGCAGCGTCACCTACGAGCAGTACTTC.

This chain joins TRBV6-4 and TRBJ1-2; D gene ambiguous. The V gene's germline CDR1 is MRHNA and CDR2 SNTAGT. V was clipped by 4 bases and J by 7 bases, with 7 bases between them. The CDR3 length is 11 residues. CDR3 DNA: TGTGCCAGCAGTGTTCGGGTTGGCTACACCTTC. This codes for CASSVRVGYTF.

This chain joins TRBV4-1 and TRBJ1-2, with unresolved D. Trimming stripped 0 bases from V and 5 bases from J, with 7 bases between. Germline CDR1 MGHRA, CDR2 YSYEKL. This CDR3 is 13 amino acids long. The CDR3 spells CASSQESSYGYTF. DNA for the CDR3: TGCGCCAGCAGCCAAGAAAGTAGTTATGGCTACACCTTC.

The chain is built from TRBV19 and TRBJ2-6, with D unclear. Trimming shortened V by 9 bases and J by 2 bases, and 20 bases separated the two germline ends. CDR1 is LNHDA and CDR2 is SQIVND in the germline V gene (reference sequence). CDR3 length: 17 amino acids. The CDR3 reads CASLRASSKPGANVLTF. DNA of the CDR3: TGTGCCAGCCTCCGGGCCAGCTCTAAACCTGGGGCCAACGTCCTGACTTTC.

The chain recombines TRBV6-6 with TRBJ2-2; no firm D call. Germline V gene lookup returns CDR1 MNHNY and CDR2 SVGAGI (reference sequence). CDR3 size: 12 residues. The V gene lost 10 bases and the J gene lost 6 bases, with 12 bases spanning the gap. This CDR3 is CATLGTPGELFF. CDR3 coding DNA: TGTGCCACCTTGGGCACCCCCGGGGAGCTGTTTTTT.

For the CDR3, the DNA is TGCAGCGTCGGGACAGGGGGCTTAACTGAAGCTTTCTTT. It encodes CSVGTGGLTEAFF. The chain couples TRBV29-1 to TRBJ1-1; 12 positions match TRBD1. This CDR3 is built from 13 residues. V trimming: 6 bases; J trimming: 5 bases; junction bases outside the gene matches: 4. Germline V gives CDR1 SQVTM, CDR2 ANQGSEA.

The CDR3 sequence: CASGVQGYIQYF. CDR3 sequence (DNA): TGTGCCAGCGGAGTGCAGGGCTACATTCAGTACTTC. This rearrangement joins TRBV2 to TRBJ2-4; a possible D gene is TRBD1 (5 bases). Per the germline V gene, CDR1 is SNHLY and CDR2 is FYNNEI. CDR3 length equals 12 residues. V lost 8 bases and J 8 bases, leaving 13 bases between the germline ends.

There are a few counts of this clone. The chain uses TRBV28 and TRBJ1-1, with 11 bases aligning to TRBD1. The germline CDR1 and CDR2 sequences are MDHEN and SYDVKM. The junction had 8 bases not matched to a gene; V was cut back by 7 bases and J by 4 bases. This CDR3 contains 15 residues. The CDR3 protein is CASTPRDRGSTEAFF. For the CDR3, the DNA is TGTGCCAGCACCCCTCGGGACAGGGGGAGCACTGAAGCTTTCTTT.

The V gene is TRBV6-5, the J gene TRBJ1-1, with 7 nucleotides matching TRBD1. J was trimmed by 5 bases and V by 6 bases; bases with no gene match: 9. Germline CDR1 MNHEY, CDR2 SVGAGI. The CDR3 consists of 14 residues. The CDR3 spells CASRTTGVGTEAFF. The CDR3 bases are TGTGCCAGCAGGACCACAGGGGTGGGGACTGAAGCTTTCTTT.

This clone was observed once. The CDR3 is CSVEDPRRGTHNEQFF. CDR3 nucleotides: TGCAGCGTTGAAGATCCCCGACGGGGGACTCACAATGAGCAGTTCTTC. The J gene is TRBJ2-1, the V gene TRBV29-1; a possible D gene is TRBD2 (6 bases). V was pared by 0 bases and J by 5 bases, with 17 bases between. The CDR3 has 16 residues. The germline gives CDR1 SQVTM, CDR2 ANQGSEA.

This clone was counted a few times. The rearrangement uses TRBV7-9 and TRBJ1-3, with D possibly being TRBD1 (6 bases). CDR3 size: 17 residues. Looked up from germline, CDR1 is SEHNR and CDR2 is FQNEAQ (reference sequence). V was pared by 4 bases and J by 0 bases, with 16 bases between. The DNA of the CDR3 is TGTGCCAGCAGCTCCCCGGACAGTCCTTTCTCTGGAAACACCATATATTTT. This translates into CASSSPDSPFSGNTIYF.

This clone was detected only a few times. This rearrangement joins TRBV30 to TRBJ2-3; 7 bases map to TRBD1. This CDR3 is built from 17 residues. The V gene end was trimmed by 3 bases and the J gene end by 3 bases; junction bases not matched to a gene: 15. From germline, CDR1 is GTSNPN and CDR2 SVGIG (reference sequence). CDR3 nucleotide sequence: TGTGCCTGGAGCCACAGACAGGGTAAATTTGGAACAGATACGCAGTATTTT. Amino acid sequence: CAWSHRQGKFGTDTQYF. Full variable domain (outside the CDR3, taken from reference TRBV30 and TRBJ2-3): SQTIHQWPATLVQPVGSPLSLECTVEGTSNPNLYWYRQAAGRGLQLLFYSVGIGQISSEVPQNLSASRPQDRQFILSSKKLLLSDSGFYLCAWSHRQGKFGTDTQYFGPGTRLTVL.

The table lists this clone with a count of one. The chain links TRBV7-3 to TRBJ1-1, with TRBD1 as a possible D gene (6 bases). This CDR3 is 15 amino acids long. V gave up 1 base and J gave up 4 bases, with 13 bases separating them. Germline-derived CDR1 and CDR2 are SGHTA and FQGTGA. CDR3 region: CASSLIGQGSTEAFF. DNA for the CDR3: TGTGCCAGCAGCTTAATCGGCCAGGGGTCCACTGAAGCTTTCTTT.

The chain joins TRBV11-2 to TRBJ1-1; TRBD1 matches 7 bases. CDR3 length equals 16 residues. Germline CDR1 is SGHAT and CDR2 is FQNNGV. Trimming took 7 bases from V and 5 from J; bases not matched to a gene: 16. In nucleotides, the CDR3 is TGTGCCAGCACCAGGGGGATCGGGGAAAGTCGGACTGAAGCTTTCTTT. Protein: CASTRGIGESRTEAFF.